This TCR beta chain was recovered during a study of CD8+ T cells in alopecia areata. Germline CDR1 reads MNHEY; CDR2 reads SMNVEV (reference sequence). This CDR3 is built from 15 residues. As to this clone: At one end, the junction sequence differs from germline, possibly due to a read error. Other DNA sequences in the same sample also yield this CDR3.

Treatment specified: oral pan-JAK inhibitor, 5-10 mg twice daily. Extracted RNA was reverse transcribed, and the resulting cDNA served as sequencing template. The assay was immunoSEQ multiplex PCR, and TCRdb's table has in-frame clones only and misses some. The table has over 100,000 clones, roughly 55% seen once. This sequence originates from a human donor with alopecia areata. The starting material was CD8+ T cells sorted from blood, obtained at week 24, from a patient treated with tofacitinib. The V and J genes are TRBV27 and TRBJ2-3, with D possibly being TRBD2 (5 bases). The CDR3 spells CASSFVAASTDTQYF. CDR3 sequence (DNA): TGTGCCAGCAGTTTTGTGGCAGCTAGCACAGACACGCAGTATTTC.